This is a list of T cell receptor beta chains from one sample in a study of T cells in Graves' hyperthyroidism and ophthalmopathy. MiXCR, applied by TCRdb to the multiplex PCR reads, yields one record per CDR3 protein. The sample records about 210,000 distinct CDR3 sequences, roughly 18% being singletons. Sequences were obtained from blood. The source is a man aged 45-60 years with Graves' hyperthyroidism. Both conserved end residues are part of each CDR3. A D gene is named only where the DNA matches it firmly. The size of a clone is reported for some rows only, either as once, few or many, or as a class for expanded clones.

NA	few	TRBJ2-5	TRBV24-1	CATSAIGDIKETQYF	TGTGCCACCAGTGCCATAGGGGACATAAAAGAGACCCAGTACTTC
TRBD2	NA	TRBJ2-7	TRBV13	CASTEAGSGRYEQYF	TGTGCCAGCACCGAAGCGGGTAGCGGGAGGTACGAGCAGTACTTC
NA	many	TRBJ1-5	TRBV18	CASSPGGQPQHF	TGTGCCAGCTCACCAGGCGGGCAGCCCCAGCATTTT
NA	many	TRBJ1-1	TRBV2	CASSEQGRNTEAFF	TGTGCCAGCAGTGAACAGGGAAGAAACACTGAAGCTTTCTTT
NA	few	TRBJ2-1	TRBV12-5	CASSPQGIRPHNEQFF	TGTGCTAGTTCTCCCCAGGGGATTCGCCCCCACAATGAGCAGTTCTTC
NA	many	TRBJ1-5	TRBV28	CASSLPYNGQPQHF	TGTGCCAGCAGTTTACCCTACAATGGCCAGCCCCAGCATTTT
TRBD2	NA	TRBJ2-3	TRBV10-3	CAISGSGRVADTQYF	TGTGCCATCAGTGGTAGCGGGAGGGTCGCAGATACGCAGTATTTT
NA	NA	TRBJ1-5	TRBV30	CAWGPEGSRNQPQHF	TGTGCCTGGGGGCCAGAGGGATCTCGGAATCAGCCCCAGCATTTT
NA	many	TRBJ2-1	TRBV11-3	CASSGGGWGSYNEQFF	TGTGCCAGCAGCGGAGGGGGGTGGGGCTCCTACAATGAGCAGTTCTTC
NA	many	TRBJ2-7	TRBV28	CASHQGGTSYEQYF	TGTGCCAGTCACCAGGGCGGGACCTCCTACGAGCAGTACTTC
TRBD1	many	TRBJ1-1	TRBV18	CASSRDSAEAFF	TGTGCCAGCTCGAGGGACAGCGCTGAAGCTTTCTTT
NA	few	TRBJ2-7	TRBV9	CASSAGRDPYEQYF	TGTGCCAGCAGCGCGGGGCGGGACCCCTACGAGCAGTACTTC
TRBD1	many	TRBJ2-3	TRBV6-1	CASSKGQDTQYF	TGTGCCAGCAGTAAGGGACAGGATACGCAGTATTTT
NA	once	TRBJ1-1	TRBV19	CASSIYEREALF	TGTGCCAGTAGTATTTATGAGAGGGAAGCTCTCTTT
TRBD1	NA	TRBJ2-2	TRBV5-1	CASSLAPRTGITGELFF	TGCGCCAGCAGCTTGGCCCCCAGGACAGGGATTACCGGGGAGCTGTTTTTT
TRBD2	many	TRBJ2-5	TRBV7-2	CASRRTRGLQETQYF	TGTGCCAGCAGGCGGACTAGGGGCCTCCAAGAGACCCAGTACTTC
TRBD1	many	TRBJ2-3	TRBV12-3/TRBV12-4	CASSHTLGQGFLTQYF	TGTGCCAGCAGCCACACCCTGGGACAGGGGTTTCTTACGCAGTATTTT
NA	many	TRBJ1-1	TRBV20-1	CSARVGDSRAFF	TGCAGTGCTAGAGTAGGGGACTCCAGGGCTTTCTTT
NA	few	TRBJ2-5	TRBV9	CASSVGHSQETQYF	TGTGCCAGCAGCGTAGGGCACTCCCAAGAGACCCAGTACTTC
NA	many	TRBJ2-5	TRBV3-1	CASSQDMADQETQYF	TGTGCCAGCAGCCAAGATATGGCAGACCAAGAGACCCAGTACTTC
NA	few	TRBJ1-2	TRBV7-2	CASSLDRATGYTF	TGTGCCAGCAGCTTAGACAGGGCTACTGGCTACACCTTC
TRBD2	NA	TRBJ2-3	TRBV5-1	CASRPGTSGADTQYF	TGCGCCAGCAGACCAGGGACTAGCGGGGCAGATACGCAGTATTTT
TRBD2	NA	TRBJ2-1	TRBV11-3	CASSTGTSGRAVLLYNEQFF	TGTGCCAGCAGCACAGGGACTAGCGGGAGGGCCGTTCTTCTTTACAATGAGCAGTTCTTC
NA	many	TRBJ2-5	TRBV5-1	CASSLVGEETQYF	TGCGCCAGCAGCTTGGTGGGAGAAGAGACCCAGTACTTC
TRBD2	many	TRBJ2-7	TRBV18	CASSPQAPGGHEQYF	TGTGCCAGCTCACCACAGGCCCCGGGAGGACACGAGCAGTACTTC
NA	many	TRBJ2-1	TRBV2	CASSGDNEQFF	TGTGCCAGCAGTGGCGACAATGAGCAGTTCTTC
NA	many	TRBJ1-5	TRBV20-1	CSAPSHAGSNQPQHF	TGCAGTGCCCCCTCGCACGCTGGAAGCAATCAGCCCCAGCATTTT
NA	many	TRBJ1-2	TRBV20-1	CSARVLRGYTF	TGCAGTGCTAGGGTGTTGCGGGGCTACACCTTC
NA	many	TRBJ2-2	TRBV11-2	CASSLTGSGELFF	TGTGCCAGCAGCTTGACGGGTTCCGGGGAGCTGTTTTTT
NA	NA	TRBJ2-3	TRBV4-1	CASSQDPGRGTDTQYF	TGCGCCAGCAGCCAAGACCCGGGGCGCGGCACAGATACGCAGTATTTT
NA	few	TRBJ2-5	TRBV11-3	CASSPYRGGQETQYF	TGTGCCAGCAGCCCATACCGGGGTGGCCAAGAGACCCAGTACTTC
TRBD1	few	TRBJ2-2	TRBV5-1	CASRPRYDRGNGELFF	TGCGCCAGCAGGCCCCGATATGACAGGGGGAACGGGGAGCTGTTTTTT
TRBD1	many	TRBJ1-2	TRBV19	CASTLRGNYGYTF	TGTGCCAGTACCCTCAGGGGGAACTATGGCTACACCTTC
NA	many	TRBJ1-3	TRBV18	CASSPPRSSGNTIYF	TGTGCCAGCTCACCACCGAGGTCCTCTGGAAACACCATATATTTT
TRBD2	few	TRBJ2-5	TRBV7-9	CASSLFGGDSETQYF	TGTGCCAGCAGCTTATTCGGGGGGGACTCGGAGACCCAGTACTTC
TRBD1	many	TRBJ2-7	TRBV7-6	CASSQGQGAHEQYF	TGTGCCAGCAGCCAAGGACAGGGCGCCCACGAGCAGTACTTC
NA	many	TRBJ2-1	TRBV3-1	CASSQRNNEQFF	TGTGCCAGCAGCCAACGGAACAATGAGCAGTTCTTC
NA	many	TRBJ2-2	TRBV28	CASSSQGPGELFF	TGTGCCAGCAGCTCCCAGGGCCCCGGGGAGCTGTTTTTT
NA	NA	TRBJ2-5	TRBV25-1	CASSLPGTQETQYF	TGTGCCAGCAGTTTACCGGGAACTCAAGAGACCCAGTACTTC
TRBD1	few	TRBJ1-1	TRBV7-8	CASSWDRGTEAFF	TGTGCCAGCAGTTGGGACAGGGGTACTGAAGCTTTCTTT
TRBD1	NA	TRBJ1-2	TRBV15	CATPGPGQAGQSGYTF	TGTGCCACCCCCGGGCCGGGACAGGCCGGCCAGAGCGGCTACACCTTC
NA	many	TRBJ2-7	TRBV7-3	CASSLTGGEQYF	TGTGCCAGCAGCTTAACGGGCGGCGAGCAGTACTTC
TRBD1	NA	TRBJ1-5	TRBV5-1	CASSYGTGDQPQHF	TGCGCCAGCAGCTATGGGACAGGGGATCAGCCCCAGCATTTT
NA	many	TRBJ2-7	TRBV7-2	CASSTRLGGYEQYF	TGTGCCAGCAGCACCAGATTGGGAGGCTACGAGCAGTACTTC
TRBD1	NA	TRBJ2-7	TRBV24-1	CATSDLRTGEQYF	TGTGCCACCAGTGATTTAAGGACAGGCGAGCAGTACTTC
NA	many	TRBJ2-1	TRBV27	CASSVRLPSYNEQFF	TGTGCCAGCAGTGTTCGACTGCCCTCCTACAATGAGCAGTTCTTC
TRBD2	many	TRBJ2-4	TRBV28	CASSLIREGIGENIQYF	TGTGCCAGCAGTTTAATCCGGGAGGGGATTGGGGAAAACATTCAGTACTTC
NA	few	TRBJ1-3	TRBV3-2	CASSPQGRPGNTIYF	TGTGCCAGCAGCCCGCAGGGTAGACCTGGAAACACCATATATTTT
NA	few	TRBJ2-4	TRBV5-1	CASSLATQGAAVKNIQYF	TGCGCCAGCAGCTTGGCCACGCAGGGTGCGGCGGTCAAAAACATTCAGTACTTC